The rows below give T cell receptor beta chains drawn from one sample of a study of T cell changes during pregnancy in multiple sclerosis. Method: immunoSEQ multiplex PCR; TCRdb's copy keeps in-frame clones and lacks some. The sample holds over 70,000 clones, less than 95% seen once. Source: peripheral blood, taken in the first trimester of pregnancy. These receptors all come from a female donor in good health, enrolled as a control in a pregnancy study. Each CDR3 is given with its conserved first and last residue. Each record gives: CDR3 length, D gene, V gene, clone size, J gene, CDR3 protein, CDR3 DNA. A D gene is named only where the DNA matches it firmly. Only part of the rows carry a size: once, few, many, or a class if the clone is expanded.

13	TRBD2	TRBV29-1	few	TRBJ2-2	CSTLADNTGELFF	TGCAGCACCCTAGCGGATAATACCGGGGAGCTGTTTTTT
15	TRBD1	TRBV4-3	NA	TRBJ1-2	CASSQGDRDSRGYTF	TGCGCCAGCAGCCAGGGAGACAGGGACTCACGGGGCTACACCTTC
15	NA	TRBV28	NA	TRBJ1-5	CASSRKGDSNQPQHF	TGTGCCAGCAGTCGAAAGGGAGATAGCAATCAGCCCCAGCATTTT
11	NA	TRBV7-2	NA	TRBJ2-1	CASSSLNEQFF	TGTGCCAGCAGCTCCCTAAATGAGCAGTTCTTC
15	TRBD1	TRBV18	NA	TRBJ1-1	CASSVGQGANTEAFF	TGTGCCAGCTCCGTGGGACAGGGGGCGAACACTGAAGCTTTCTTT
15	NA	TRBV2	NA	TRBJ2-7	CASRRDSGGSYEQYF	TGTGCCAGCAGACGGGATAGTGGCGGTTCCTACGAGCAGTACTTC
15	NA	TRBV6-6	NA	TRBJ1-5	CASSYSGQSNQPQHF	TGTGCCAGCAGTTACTCAGGACAGAGCAATCAGCCCCAGCATTTT
14	NA	TRBV5-6	NA	TRBJ1-6	CASSIPGTRAPLHF	TGTGCCAGCAGCATCCCCGGGACAAGGGCACCCCTCCACTTT
16	TRBD1	TRBV5-6	NA	TRBJ2-2	CASSSNRGSNTGELFF	TGTGCCAGCAGCTCCAACAGGGGTTCGAACACCGGGGAGCTGTTTTTT
15	TRBD1	TRBV6-5	NA	TRBJ1-5	CASRTGRMANQPQHF	TGTGCCAGCAGGACAGGGAGGATGGCCAATCAGCCCCAGCATTTT
15	NA	TRBV6-6	NA	TRBJ2-3	CASSPRGTSTDTQYF	TGTGCCAGCAGTCCCCGGGGGACTAGCACAGATACGCAGTATTTT
15	NA	TRBV21-1	NA	TRBJ2-7	CASSKEEGYLYEQYF	TGTGCCAGCAGCAAAGAAGAGGGTTACCTCTACGAGCAGTACTTC
14	NA	TRBV28	few	TRBJ1-1	CASTSPGKAFEAFF	TGTGCCAGCACCTCCCCAGGGAAGGCCTTTGAAGCTTTCTTT
14	TRBD1	TRBV6-5	NA	TRBJ1-2	CASSYSRAGGGYTF	TGTGCCAGCAGTTACTCGAGGGCAGGGGGTGGCTACACCTTC
16	TRBD2	TRBV5-1	NA	TRBJ2-7	CASSGGGGGITNEQYF	TGCGCCAGCAGCGGCGGTGGCGGGGGAATAACAAACGAGCAGTACTTC
15	NA	TRBV4-3	NA	TRBJ1-5	CASSQGRSGVQPQHF	TGCGCCAGCAGCCAAGGAAGGTCGGGGGTTCAGCCCCAGCATTTT
15	TRBD1	TRBV2	NA	TRBJ2-1	CASKGGSSSYNEQFF	TGTGCCAGCAAAGGGGGCTCCAGCTCCTACAATGAGCAGTTCTTC
14	NA	TRBV7-2	NA	TRBJ2-2	CASSLAYGGGELFF	TGTGCCAGCAGCTTAGCGTACGGGGGCGGGGAGCTGTTTTTT
13	NA	TRBV30	NA	TRBJ1-5	CAWSYRANQPQHF	TGTGCCTGGTCGTACAGGGCCAATCAGCCCCAGCATTTT
16	NA	TRBV6-1	NA	TRBJ1-4	CASSEAAGSTNEKLFF	TGTGCCAGCAGTGAAGCTGCAGGGTCAACTAATGAAAAACTGTTTTTT
14	TRBD1	TRBV30	NA	TRBJ2-5	CAWDRGLPGETQYF	TGTGCCTGGGACAGGGGATTGCCGGGAGAGACCCAGTACTTC
16	TRBD1	TRBV18	NA	TRBJ1-4	CASSPTGGGRNEKLFF	TGTGCCAGCTCCCCTACCGGAGGGGGCCGTAATGAAAAACTGTTTTTT
15	NA	TRBV7-2	once	TRBJ1-4	CASSTGGETNEKLFF	TGTGCCAGCAGTACGGGAGGGGAAACTAATGAAAAACTGTTTTTT
15	TRBD1	TRBV4-3	NA	TRBJ2-7	CASSFRDRGLDEQYF	TGCGCCAGCAGCTTTCGGGACAGGGGACTAGACGAGCAGTACTTC
15	NA	TRBV27	NA	TRBJ1-5	CASSIRGGSNQPQHF	TGTGCCAGCAGTATCAGGGGTGGGAGCAATCAGCCCCAGCATTTT
12	NA	TRBV6-5	NA	TRBJ2-5	CASGGMQETQYF	TGTGCCAGCGGGGGGATGCAAGAGACCCAGTACTTC
11	NA	TRBV19	NA	TRBJ2-1	CASSIGSEQFF	TGTGCCAGTAGTATCGGGAGTGAGCAGTTCTTC
16	TRBD2	TRBV5-4	NA	TRBJ2-3	CASRDYTQIYTDTQYF	TGTGCCAGCCGGGACTACACCCAAATATACACAGATACGCAGTATTTT
14	TRBD2	TRBV30	NA	TRBJ2-1	CALEMAGGRREQFF	TGTGCTTTGGAGATGGCGGGGGGGCGGCGGGAGCAGTTCTTC
12	TRBD1	TRBV2	NA	TRBJ2-7	CASRGTGGEQYF	TGTGCCAGCAGGGGGACAGGGGGCGAGCAGTACTTC
13	NA	TRBV13	few	TRBJ1-5	CASSFAGNQPQHF	TGTGCCAGCAGCTTCGCAGGGAATCAGCCCCAGCATTTT
17	TRBD2	TRBV9	NA	TRBJ2-3	CASSVSSLRGGGDTQYF	TGTGCCAGCAGCGTAAGCTCTCTGCGGGGGGGTGGGGATACGCAGTATTTT
15	NA	TRBV18	NA	TRBJ1-4	CASSPGSGVGEKLFF	TGTGCCAGCTCACCCGGTTCGGGTGTTGGTGAAAAACTGTTTTTT
14	NA	TRBV7-9	once	TRBJ1-1	CASSGSGVRTEAFF	TGTGCCAGCAGCGGGTCGGGGGTACGGACTGAAGCTTTCTTT
16	NA	TRBV30	NA	TRBJ2-6	CAVRMRNSRGANVLTF	TGTGCCGTACGAATGCGGAATTCGAGGGGGGCCAACGTCCTGACTTTC
19	NA	TRBV15	NA	TRBJ1-6	CATSRDLAGISSYNSPLHF	TGTGCCACCAGCAGAGATTTAGCAGGGATTAGCTCCTATAATTCACCCCTCCACTTT
15	NA	TRBV14	NA	TRBJ2-2	CASSRGHTNTGELFF	TGTGCCAGCAGCCGGGGACACACGAACACCGGGGAGCTGTTTTTT
12	NA	TRBV2	NA	TRBJ1-6	CASSGNDSPLHF	TGTGCCAGCTCCGGGAACGATTCACCCCTCCACTTT
17	NA	TRBV7-2	NA	TRBJ1-2	CASSTRTKQSGYEGYTF	TGTGCCAGCAGCACCCGAACTAAACAATCAGGGTATGAAGGCTACACCTTC
15	TRBD1	TRBV5-4	NA	TRBJ1-4	CASSLPGQENEKLFF	TGTGCCAGCAGCTTGCCCGGACAGGAAAATGAAAAACTGTTTTTT
11	NA	TRBV12-5	NA	TRBJ2-7	CASGYSGEQYF	TGTGCTAGTGGTTACTCGGGGGAGCAGTACTTC
16	TRBD1	TRBV5-6	NA	TRBJ1-3	CASSLPGGSSGNTIYF	TGTGCCAGCAGCTTGCCAGGGGGCTCGTCTGGAAACACCATATATTTT
13	NA	TRBV19	NA	TRBJ2-7	CASSSFTPYEQYF	TGTGCCAGTAGTAGCTTCACACCCTACGAGCAGTACTTC
15	NA	TRBV4-1	NA	TRBJ2-1	CASSQEGSSYNEQFF	TGCGCCAGCAGCCAAGAAGGGAGCTCCTACAATGAGCAGTTCTTC
15	NA	TRBV2	NA	TRBJ1-4	CASSEISGDRGKLFF	TGTGCCAGCAGTGAAATTTCAGGGGACCGTGGAAAACTGTTTTTT
14	TRBD1	TRBV2	NA	TRBJ1-2	CASSTGTGLYGYTF	TGTGCCAGCAGCACCGGGACAGGGCTCTATGGCTACACCTTC
14	NA	TRBV18	NA	TRBJ1-1	CASSPSLGLTEAFF	TGTGCCAGCTCACCATCTCTTGGGCTTACTGAAGCTTTCTTT
17	TRBD1	TRBV5-1	NA	TRBJ1-5	CASSYPPGTDSNQPQHF	TGCGCCAGCAGCTACCCACCCGGGACAGATAGCAATCAGCCCCAGCATTTT
17	NA	TRBV4-3	NA	TRBJ2-2	CASSQDDGRVWTGELFF	TGCGCCAGCAGCCAAGACGATGGCAGGGTGTGGACCGGGGAGCTGTTTTTT
18	TRBD1	TRBV4-3	NA	TRBJ1-3	CASSQDIPDRVGGNTIYF	TGCGCCAGCAGCCAAGATATTCCCGACAGGGTTGGTGGAAACACCATATATTTT